A single sample gave rise to the 21 T cell receptor beta chains below, sequenced in a study of response to subunit inactivated influenza vaccine listed by TCRdb under 2018. The library relied on RT-PCR. Sequencing was performed on an Illumina HiSeq 2500. Through fastp at Q25 and MiXCR, TCRdb rebuilt clones from the public reads, retaining in-frame beta chains. Rows with one shared CDR3 protein collapse into an entry with the most common genes and DNA. The sample table shows over 650,000 distinct CDR3 sequences, and roughly 20% are seen once. Roughly 10% of the sample goes to the ten largest clones. The source material was PBMCs from blood, sampled 5 days after vaccination. All receptors come from a man between 45 and 60 years old who received an inactivated influenza vaccine. Donor details come from another sample of the same person, matched by shared clones.

The genes are TRBV6-7 and TRBJ2-7, with 9 nucleotides matching TRBD2. TRBV6-7 is treated as an ORF (open reading frame) with a function not yet certain. J lost 2 bases, V lost 4 bases, and 18 bases had no gene match. The CDR3 loop spans 19 amino acids. The CDR3 protein is CASSSRRTSVFFPPYEQYF. CDR3 nucleotide sequence: TGTGCCAGCAGTTCTCGCCGGACTAGCGTGTTTTTTCCCCCCTACGAGCAGTACTTC.

This clonotype was seen ten or more times. The chain carries TRBV28 and TRBJ2-1; tentatively, D is TRBD2 (5 bases). V was cut by 3 bases and J by 6 bases, with 18 bases left in between. The CDR3 consists of 16 residues. The germline V gene encodes CDR1 MDHEN and CDR2 SYDVKM. The CDR3 region has the DNA TGTGCCAGCAGTTTCTCAAGCGGAGGCGGTTCCAATGAGCAGTTCTTC. Translated: CASSFSSGGGSNEQFF.

The genes are TRBV10-3 and TRBJ2-2; perhaps TRBD2 as D (6 bases). CDR1 is ENHRY, CDR2 SYGVKD, per germline. The CDR3 totals 14 residues. The V and J ends lost 3 bases and 5 bases respectively, with 10 bases between them. The CDR3: CAISDDGRTGELFF. CDR3 bases: TGTGCCATCAGTGATGACGGGAGAACCGGGGAGCTGTTTTTT.

The V call is TRBV12-3 or TRBV12-4, the J call TRBJ1-2, with D maybe TRBD1 (6 bases). The V end was cut by 4 bases, the J end by 5 bases, with 14 bases between. CDR3 length equals 14 residues. CDR3 amino acids: CASSSVGRGYGYTF. CDR3 DNA sequence: TGTGCCAGCAGTTCTGTTGGCAGGGGATATGGCTACACCTTC.

This clonotype came up many times. The chain has TRBV29-1 and TRBJ2-7; the D gene is possibly TRBD2 (6 bases). The CDR3 has 13 residues. Germline CDR1 is SQVTM and CDR2 is ANQGSEA. The ends were cut back, 6 bases at V and 9 bases at J, with 21 bases in the middle. The CDR3 coding sequence is TGCAGCGTGGTGAAGACTTCTAGCGCCAGGCAGTACTTC. It yields the protein CSVVKTSSARQYF.

V usage is TRBV7-2 and J usage is TRBJ2-7; D not certain. Looked up from germline, CDR1 is SGHTA and CDR2 is FQGNSA. Trimming left V 1 base short and J 5 bases short, with 9 bases between. The CDR3 runs 13 residues. This CDR3 is CASSLGNFHEQYF. The CDR3 DNA sequence: TGTGCCAGCAGCTTAGGGAATTTCCACGAGCAGTACTTC.

The rearrangement joins TRBV20-1 to TRBJ1-1; the match to TRBD1 covers 9 bases. CDR1 is DFQATT, CDR2 SNEGSKA, per germline (reference sequence). V was clipped by 0 bases and J by 6 bases; unmatched bases: 8. The CDR3 runs to 15 residues. CDR3 bases: TGCAGTGCTAGAGATTGGACAGGGGTTGTTTCTGAAGCTTTCTTT. It translates to CSARDWTGVVSEAFF.

The chain joins TRBV29-1 to TRBJ2-2; 15 bases match TRBD2. CDR3 length: 16 residues. V lost 6 bases and J lost 5; bases outside the gene matches: 7. Germline V CDR1 and CDR2: SQVTM, ANQGSEA. Here the CDR3 DNA reads TGCAGCGTGCGGACTAGCGGGGGGGCCACGACCGGGGAGCTGTTTTTT. This gives the protein CSVRTSGGATTGELFF.

This clonotype appeared a few times. The J gene is TRBJ1-6, the V gene TRBV6-1, with D unresolved. This CDR3 spans 14 amino acids. Germline-derived CDR1 and CDR2 are MNHNS and SASEGT. Trimming removed 2 bases from V and 6 bases from J, with 8 bases in between. In DNA, the CDR3 is TGTGCCAGCAGTGAAAATCTCGGTAATTCACCCCTCCACTTT. This translates into CASSENLGNSPLHF.

The genes are TRBV6-2 or TRBV6-3 and TRBJ1-2; TRBD1 is a possible D gene (6 bases). CDR1 and CDR2 from the germline V gene are MNHEY and SVGEGT. Trimming cost V 4 bases and J 4 bases, with 16 bases left between them. The CDR3 extends over 15 amino acids. The CDR3 here is CASSFLQGHVYGYTF. In DNA form, the CDR3 reads TGTGCCAGCAGTTTCCTTCAGGGGCACGTCTATGGCTACACCTTC.

This clonotype was observed at least ten times. This sequence joins TRBV25-1 and TRBJ1-2; weak D call: TRBD1 (5 bases). The ends were cut back, 2 bases at V and 5 bases at J, with 9 bases in the middle. Germline V lookup: CDR1 MGHDK, CDR2 SYGVNS. The CDR3 length is 13 residues. The CDR3 nucleotides read TGTGCCAGCAGTGAACAGGGTAGTTATGGCTACACCTTC. Its protein is CASSEQGSYGYTF.

This clonotype turned up a few times. This chain joins TRBV7-9 and TRBJ2-7; 10 bases fit TRBD1. J lost 3 bases, V lost 5 bases, and 7 bases had no gene match. The CDR3 loop spans 15 amino acids. Germline V lookup: CDR1 SEHNR, CDR2 FQNEAQ (reference sequence). CDR3 sequence: CASSQGQGKDYEQYF. DNA of the CDR3: TGTGCCAGCAGCCAGGGACAGGGGAAAGACTACGAGCAGTACTTC.

This clonotype appeared many times. The CDR3 protein is CASSLTGHGYTF. DNA for the CDR3: TGCGCCAGCAGCCTGACAGGGCATGGCTACACCTTC. The gene calls are TRBV4-3 and TRBJ1-2, with TRBD1 matching over 7 bases. The germline CDR1 and CDR2 sequences are LGHNA and YSLEER. V shed 4 bases, J shed 6 bases, and the junction held 2 bases outside the gene matches. This CDR3 has 12 amino acids.

The V gene is TRBV20-1, the J gene TRBJ1-2; TRBD1 is a possible D gene (5 bases). The CDR3 loop spans 18 amino acids. Trimming took off 2 bases at V and 1 base at J, with 23 bases between the two ends. In germline, CDR1 is DFQATT, CDR2 SNEGSKA (reference sequence). The CDR3 nucleotides read TGCAGTGCTAGATATTACCGGGGCAGCCCAATTTTTAACTATGGCTACACCTTC. Residues: CSARYYRGSPIFNYGYTF.

This clonotype was seen a handful of times. The chain is built from TRBV7-6 and TRBJ1-4; a weak D match, TRBD1 (6 bases). Trimming cost V 5 bases and J 4 bases, with 23 bases left between them. CDR3 length: 18 residues. In germline, CDR1 is SGHVS, CDR2 FNYEAQ. In DNA, the CDR3 is TGTGCCAGCAGCCCGGGACACTCTATTAGTTGGATTAATGAAAAACTGTTTTTT. This gives the protein CASSPGHSISWINEKLFF.

This clonotype was picked up many times. This chain links TRBV12-3 or TRBV12-4 with TRBJ2-2; D is possibly TRBD1 (6 bases). Deletions cut 7 bases from V and 0 bases from J, with 9 bases between. This CDR3 has 14 residues. CDR3 region: CASTRTANTGELFF. CDR3 DNA: TGTGCCAGCACCAGGACAGCGAACACCGGGGAGCTGTTTTTT.

This clonotype has more than one count but fewer than ten. This chain links TRBV25-1 with TRBJ2-5; D may correspond to TRBD1 or TRBD2 (5 bases each). Germline V CDR1 and CDR2: MGHDK, SYGVNS. This CDR3 contains 13 residues. V shed 6 bases and J shed 5 bases, with 13 bases lying between them. In DNA, the CDR3 is TGTGCCAGCAGCCCCCCAGGGACGGAGACCCAGTACTTC. It encodes CASSPPGTETQYF.

This chain connects TRBV10-3 to TRBJ2-7, with D maybe TRBD2 (7 bases). CDR1 and CDR2 from the germline V gene are ENHRY and SYGVKD. The CDR3 has 13 residues. V lost 7 bases to trimming and J lost 1 base, with 11 bases between them. CDR3 sequence (DNA): TGTGCCATCATGGGGGGGACATCCTACGAGCAGTACTTC. As protein: CAIMGGTSYEQYF.

J is TRBJ2-3 and V is TRBV6-1; TRBD1 matches 8 bases. J lost 3 bases, V lost 5 bases, and 7 bases had no gene match. This CDR3 contains 15 residues. The germline gives CDR1 MNHNS, CDR2 SASEGT. The CDR3 region is CASSKTGVSTDTQYF. CDR3 in DNA: TGTGCCAGCAGTAAGACAGGGGTTTCAACAGATACGCAGTATTTT.

This clonotype was counted only a few times. V usage is TRBV20-1 and J usage is TRBJ2-1, with TRBD2 matching over 10 bases. In germline, CDR1 is DFQATT, CDR2 SNEGSKA (reference sequence). Losses at the gene ends were 6 bases for V and 4 bases for J; bases not matched to a gene: 12. This CDR3 is 16 amino acids long. CDR3 protein: CSAQESGLAAYNEQFF. For the CDR3, the DNA is TGCAGTGCCCAGGAATCAGGACTAGCGGCTTACAATGAGCAGTTCTTC.

The table lists this clonotype with a few counts. This chain links TRBV7-6 with TRBJ2-1; 8 bases are a match to TRBD2. V dropped 6 bases and J dropped 2; count of bases not matched to a gene: 12. Germline V gene lookup returns CDR1 SGHVS and CDR2 FNYEAQ. The CDR3 has 17 amino acids. The CDR3 DNA reads as TGTGCCAGCAGTCTTAGCGGGGCCATCCCTACCTACAATGAGCAGTTCTTC. Translating it yields CASSLSGAIPTYNEQFF.